These 6 T cell receptor beta chains were sequenced from one sample in a study of T cell changes during pregnancy in multiple sclerosis. Here immunoSEQ multiplex PCR was the method, and the copy in TCRdb shows in-frame clones only, minus some. The sample yields some 45,000 clones, around 90% seen once. The sample consisted of CD4+ T cells from peripheral blood mononuclear cells, taken after pregnancy. The receptors stem from a female donor with multiple sclerosis, enrolled in a pregnancy study.

V and J are TRBV4-1 and TRBJ1-1; D may be TRBD1 (5 bases). V lost 2 bases to trimming and J lost 5 bases, with 12 bases between them. This CDR3 contains 14 residues. Per germline, CDR1 MGHRA and CDR2 YSYEKL. In nucleotides, the CDR3 is TGCGCCAGCAGCCAAAAAGATGGGGGGACTGAAGCTTTCTTT. Translating gives CASSQKDGGTEAFF.

This clone has a handful of counts. This chain joins TRBV19 and TRBJ1-5, with a possible D match to TRBD1 (6 bases). The CDR3 is 14 residues long. Looked up from germline, CDR1 is LNHDA and CDR2 is SQIVND (reference sequence). V shed 5 bases and J shed 5 bases, with 13 bases lying between them. The CDR3 here is CASSRRTAHQPQHF. CDR3 sequence (DNA): TGTGCCAGTAGTCGTAGGACAGCTCATCAGCCCCAGCATTTT.

The chain has TRBV9 and TRBJ2-1, with TRBD2 identical over 10 bases. V gave up 2 bases and J gave up 2 bases; unmatched junction bases: 1. The CDR3 contains 15 residues. Germline values: CDR1 SGDLS, CDR2 YYNGEE. The CDR3 DNA is TGTGCCAGCAGCGTTAGCGGGGGGACCTACAATGAGCAGTTCTTC. Translating gives CASSVSGGTYNEQFF.

V is TRBV6-6 and J is TRBJ1-3, with D hard to call. The V and J ends lost 2 bases and 9 bases respectively, with 8 bases between them. Germline V gene lookup returns CDR1 MNHNY and CDR2 SVGAGI (reference sequence). This CDR3 spans 12 amino acids. CDR3 protein: CASSYHGGTIYF. DNA for the CDR3: TGTGCCAGCAGTTACCATGGAGGCACCATATATTTT.

This clone occurred once. The CDR3 is CASSLAGTGASPLHF. The DNA for the CDR3 is TGCGCCAGCAGCTTGGCCGGGACAGGCGCTTCACCCCTCCACTTT. The chain employs TRBV5-1 and TRBJ1-6; 8 nucleotides match TRBD1. This CDR3 comprises 15 residues. V was clipped by 0 bases and J by 9 bases; unmatched bases: 5. Germline V gene sequence: CDR1 SGHRS, CDR2 YFSETQ.

In nucleotides, the CDR3 is TGCGCCAGCAGACCTGGGACAGCCTCTGGAAACACCATATATTTT. This codes for CASRPGTASGNTIYF. The chain uses TRBV23-1 and TRBJ1-3, with TRBD1 matching over 7 bases. TRBV23-1 is marked as an open reading frame, function uncertain. The V gene end was trimmed by 6 bases and the J gene end by 0 bases; junction bases not matched to a gene: 5. The CDR3 runs to 15 residues.